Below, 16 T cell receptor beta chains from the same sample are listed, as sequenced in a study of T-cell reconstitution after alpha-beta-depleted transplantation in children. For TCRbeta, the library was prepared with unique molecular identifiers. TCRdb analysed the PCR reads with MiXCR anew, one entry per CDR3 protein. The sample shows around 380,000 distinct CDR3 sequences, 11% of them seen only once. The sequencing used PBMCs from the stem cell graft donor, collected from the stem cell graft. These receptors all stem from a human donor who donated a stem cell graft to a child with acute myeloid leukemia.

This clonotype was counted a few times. The CDR3 region has the DNA TGTGCCACCAGCAGAGTGGGGGCTAATTCACCCCTCCACTTT. Its protein is CATSRVGANSPLHF. The genes are TRBV15 and TRBJ1-6; a weak D match, TRBD1 (6 bases). The CDR3 extends over 14 amino acids. Germline assignment: CDR1 LNHNV and CDR2 YYDKDF (reference sequence). V was trimmed by 1 base and J by 6 bases, leaving 7 bases between them.

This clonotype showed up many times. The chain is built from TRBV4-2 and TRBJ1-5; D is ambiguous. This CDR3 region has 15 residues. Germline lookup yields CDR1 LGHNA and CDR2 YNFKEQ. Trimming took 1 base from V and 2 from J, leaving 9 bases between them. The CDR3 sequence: CASSQGMVGNQPQHF. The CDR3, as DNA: TGTGCCAGCAGCCAAGGGATGGTAGGCAATCAGCCCCAGCATTTT.

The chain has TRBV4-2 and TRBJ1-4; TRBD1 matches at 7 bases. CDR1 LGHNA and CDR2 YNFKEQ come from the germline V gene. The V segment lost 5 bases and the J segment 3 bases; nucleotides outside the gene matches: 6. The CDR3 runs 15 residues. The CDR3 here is CASSSRGQSNEKLFF. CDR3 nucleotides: TGTGCCAGCAGCTCAAGGGGACAGTCTAATGAAAAACTGTTTTTT.

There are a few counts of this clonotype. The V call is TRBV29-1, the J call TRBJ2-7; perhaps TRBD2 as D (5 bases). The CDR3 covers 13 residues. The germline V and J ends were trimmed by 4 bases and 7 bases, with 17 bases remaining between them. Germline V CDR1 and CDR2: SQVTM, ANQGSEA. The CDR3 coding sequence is TGCAGCGTTGGGGAGACACCTTTCAAGGAGCAGTACTTC. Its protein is CSVGETPFKEQYF.

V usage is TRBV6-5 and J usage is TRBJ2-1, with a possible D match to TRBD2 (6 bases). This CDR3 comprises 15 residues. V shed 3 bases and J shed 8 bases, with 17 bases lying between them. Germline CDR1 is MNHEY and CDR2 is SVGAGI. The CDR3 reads CASSYGEGTGDEQFF. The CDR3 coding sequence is TGTGCCAGCAGTTATGGTGAGGGGACGGGAGATGAGCAGTTCTTC.

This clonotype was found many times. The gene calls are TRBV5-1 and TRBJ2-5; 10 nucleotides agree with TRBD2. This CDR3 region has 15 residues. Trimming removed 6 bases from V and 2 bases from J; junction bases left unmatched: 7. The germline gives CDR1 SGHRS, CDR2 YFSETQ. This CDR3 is CASKLLAGAQETQYF. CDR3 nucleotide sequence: TGCGCCAGCAAACTTCTAGCGGGGGCACAAGAGACCCAGTACTTC.

In DNA, the CDR3 is TGTGCCAGCAGCTTAGGCCGTCTAGCAAGTCAAGAGACCCAGTACTTC. Translated: CASSLGRLASQETQYF. The J gene is TRBJ2-5, the V gene TRBV11-2; D may be TRBD2 (5 bases). The germline CDR1 and CDR2 sequences are SGHAT and FQNNGV. V lost 1 base, J lost 2 bases, and 14 bases lay in between. CDR3 length: 16 amino acids.

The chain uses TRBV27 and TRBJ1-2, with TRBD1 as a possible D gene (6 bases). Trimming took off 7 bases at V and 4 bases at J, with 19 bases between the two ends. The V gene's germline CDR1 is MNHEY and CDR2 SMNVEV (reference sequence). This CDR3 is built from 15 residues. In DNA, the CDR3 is TGTGCCAGCACTAATCGAGTCGGACAGTTCTATGGCTACACCTTC. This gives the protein CASTNRVGQFYGYTF.

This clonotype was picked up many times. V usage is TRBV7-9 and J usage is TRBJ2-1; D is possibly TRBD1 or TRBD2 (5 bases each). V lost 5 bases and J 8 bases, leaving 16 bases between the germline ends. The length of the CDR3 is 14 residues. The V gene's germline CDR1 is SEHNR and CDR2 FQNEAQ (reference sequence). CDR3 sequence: CASSRGPAYHEQFF. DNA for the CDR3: TGTGCCAGCAGCAGGGGACCAGCATACCATGAGCAGTTCTTC.

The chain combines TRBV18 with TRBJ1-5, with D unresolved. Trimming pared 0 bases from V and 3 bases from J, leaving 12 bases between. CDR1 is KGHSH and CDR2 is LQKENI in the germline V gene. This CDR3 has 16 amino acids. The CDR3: CASSPPRAGNNQPQHF. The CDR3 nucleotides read TGTGCCAGCTCACCACCGCGGGCAGGTAACAATCAGCCCCAGCATTTT. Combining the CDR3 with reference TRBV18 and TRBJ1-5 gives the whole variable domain NAGVMQNPRHLVRRRGQEARLRCSPMKGHSHVYWYRQLPEEGLKFMVYLQKENIIDESGMPKERFSAEFPKEGPSILRIQQVVRGDSAAYFCASSPPRAGNNQPQHFGDGTRLSIL.

CDR3 sequence (DNA): TGCGCCAGCAGCCAAGCCGGGGCTAGCGGTGAAGAGACCCAGTACTTC. This translates into CASSQAGASGEETQYF. The rearrangement links TRBV4-3 to TRBJ2-5; TRBD2 matches 7 bases. This CDR3 region has 16 residues. Germline loops: CDR1 LGHNA, CDR2 YSLEER. The V and J ends lost 1 base and 3 bases, in that order; junction bases with no gene match: 8.

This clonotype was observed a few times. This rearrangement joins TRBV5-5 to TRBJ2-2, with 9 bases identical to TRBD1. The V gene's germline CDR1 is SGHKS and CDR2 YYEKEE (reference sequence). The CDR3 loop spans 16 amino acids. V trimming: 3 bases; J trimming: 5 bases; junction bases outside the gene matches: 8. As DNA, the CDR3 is TGTGCCAGCAGCTCACAGGGGGCGCGTGAGACCGGGGAGCTGTTTTTT. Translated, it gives CASSSQGARETGELFF.

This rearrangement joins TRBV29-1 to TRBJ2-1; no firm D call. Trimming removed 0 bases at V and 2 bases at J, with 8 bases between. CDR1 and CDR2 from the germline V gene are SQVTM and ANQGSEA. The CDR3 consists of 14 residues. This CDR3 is CSVEERRAYNEQFF. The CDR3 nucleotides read TGCAGCGTTGAAGAGCGGAGAGCCTACAATGAGCAGTTCTTC.

The CDR3 region has the DNA TGTGCCAGCAGCAAACCCGGGGGGCCAGCAGAGACCCAGTACTTC. Its protein is CASSKPGGPAETQYF. The chain couples TRBV9 to TRBJ2-5; weak D call: TRBD2 (7 bases). Germline V lookup: CDR1 SGDLS, CDR2 YYNGEE. Between the trimmed V and J ends, which lost 4 bases and 4 bases, there was a span of 17 bases. This CDR3 has 15 residues.

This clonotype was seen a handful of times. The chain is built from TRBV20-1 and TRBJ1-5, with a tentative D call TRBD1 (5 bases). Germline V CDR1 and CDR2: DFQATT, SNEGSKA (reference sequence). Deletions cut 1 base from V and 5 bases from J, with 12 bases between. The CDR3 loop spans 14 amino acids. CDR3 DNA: TGCAGTGCTAGAGGTGGGGCTCGCGATCAGCCCCAGCATTTT. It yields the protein CSARGGARDQPQHF.

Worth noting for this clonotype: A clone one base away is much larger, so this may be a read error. The CDR3 DNA reads TGTGCCAGCAGCCCAGGGACAGCCACTGAAGCTTTCTTT. It specifies CASSPGTATEAFF. V gene TRBV3-1 combines with J gene TRBJ1-1; 7 positions agree with TRBD1. This CDR3 is 13 amino acids long. Germline loops: CDR1 LGHDT, CDR2 YNNKEL (reference sequence). V dropped 4 bases and J dropped 4; count of bases not matched to a gene: 3.